This T cell receptor beta chain was profiled in a study of T cells in Graves' hyperthyroidism and ophthalmopathy. Amplified regions were TCR beta CDR3 sequences from RNA transcripts. HTBI primers drove first-round RT-PCR of the TCR CDR3. TCRdb reprocessed the multiplex PCR reads via MiXCR and lists one record per CDR3 protein. This table has roughly 800,000 distinct CDR3 sequences, around 39% appearing once. Trimming pared 6 bases from V and 8 bases from J, leaving 14 bases between. The germline V gene has CDR1 SQVTM and CDR2 ANQGSEA. The CDR3 runs to 13 residues. Graves' hyperthyroidism qualified as stable when ophthalmopathy did not progress within 18 months. From less than 13 ml of fresh peripheral blood, PBMCs were isolated. A remark on this clonotype: The final CDR3 position lacks the conserved phenylalanine or tryptophan, pointing to a likely read error.

The specimen was blood. This sequence joins TRBV29-1 and TRBJ1-6, with a tentative D call TRBD1 (6 bases). The clonotype was recovered from a man younger than 30 with Graves' hyperthyroidism. The CDR3: CSVGGGADSPLHL. The CDR3 region has the DNA TGCAGCGTCGGAGGGGGGGCTGATTCACCCCTCCACCTT.